This TCR beta chain emerged from a study of blood T cells in healthy people across ages. Study-wide results and caveats: A roughly linear fall in TCR beta diversity per million T cells was seen with increasing age. Diversity was higher, and naive CD4+ cells more numerous, in long-lived donors than in aged donors.

This clonotype was recorded many times. Antigen unknown. The germline V gene has CDR1 GTSNPN and CDR2 SVGIG (reference sequence). V lost 2 bases and J lost 5, with 7 bases in between. This CDR3 region has 11 residues. Sample-barcoded 5' priming and a J-beta primer mix drove a second PCR of roughly 6 to 12 cycles. MiXCR was run by TCRdb on the 5' RACE reads, yielding one entry per CDR3 protein. The table lists more than 800,000 distinct CDR3 sequences, less than 50% of them singletons, with over 15% in the top ten. At least 7 million PBMCs were isolated per sample. Extracted total RNA amounted to at least 5.5 micrograms for each sample.

V usage is TRBV30 and J usage is TRBJ2-7; no clear D gene. Sequenced material: blood. This receptor was obtained from a woman aged 55-70 years in good health. The CDR3 spells CAWSFRDEQYF. In nucleotides, the CDR3 is TGTGCCTGGAGTTTCCGGGACGAGCAGTACTTC.